A selection of T cell receptor beta chains follows, all from one sample in a study of beta chain features in type 1 diabetes. Measured with immunoSEQ multiplex PCR; TCRdb has only the in-frame clones, and not every one. The sample consists of 100,000 to 150,000 clones, roughly 10% of them appearing once. Sample: central memory CD4+ T cells from blood. The receptors originated from a man under 40 with type 1 diabetes. The CDR3 runs from the conserved cysteine through the conserved F or W. Each record gives: V gene, D gene, clone size, CDR3 length, J gene, CDR3 DNA, CDR3 protein. A D gene is named only where the DNA matches it firmly. Where a row states a size, it is once, few, many or the class of an expanded clone; other rows omit it.

V gene: TRBV7-2; D gene: TRBD2; clone size: few; CDR3 length: 14; J gene: TRBJ2-1; CDR3 DNA: TGTGCCAGCAGCCCTCATAGCGGGGGGGGTGAGCAGTTCTTC; CDR3 protein: CASSPHSGGGEQFF
V gene: TRBV27; D gene: TRBD1; clone size: .; CDR3 length: 16; J gene: TRBJ1-6; CDR3 DNA: TGTGCCAGCAGTCCCTGGACAGGGGGCTTTTATTCACCCCTCCACTTT; CDR3 protein: CASSPWTGGFYSPLHF
V gene: TRBV11-2; D gene: .; clone size: .; CDR3 length: 15; J gene: TRBJ1-4; CDR3 DNA: TGTGCCAGCAGCTTTATCGGGCAGGGGTTAGAAAAACTGTTTTTT; CDR3 protein: CASSFIGQGLEKLFF
V gene: TRBV7-3; D gene: .; clone size: .; CDR3 length: 14; J gene: TRBJ1-6; CDR3 DNA: TGTGCCAGCAGCTTAGAACAGTATAATTCACCCCTCCACTTT; CDR3 protein: CASSLEQYNSPLHF
V gene: TRBV7-9; D gene: TRBD2; clone size: few; CDR3 length: 17; J gene: TRBJ2-7; CDR3 DNA: TGTGCCAGCAGCCCCTGGAGTAGCGGGGGGTCAGCCTACGAGCAGTACTTC; CDR3 protein: CASSPWSSGGSAYEQYF
V gene: TRBV9; D gene: TRBD1; clone size: .; CDR3 length: 14; J gene: TRBJ1-2; CDR3 DNA: TGTGCCAGCAGCACCGGACAGGGGAGCTATGGCTACACCTTC; CDR3 protein: CASSTGQGSYGYTF
V gene: TRBV7-9; D gene: TRBD1; clone size: few; CDR3 length: 13; J gene: TRBJ1-2; CDR3 DNA: TGTGCCAGCAGCCAAGGGACAGCCTATGGCTACACCTTC; CDR3 protein: CASSQGTAYGYTF
V gene: TRBV29-1; D gene: TRBD1; clone size: .; CDR3 length: 12; J gene: TRBJ2-7; CDR3 DNA: TGCAGCGTTGCGAAGACAGGGGGCGAGCAGTACTTC; CDR3 protein: CSVAKTGGEQYF
V gene: TRBV5-8; D gene: TRBD1; clone size: few; CDR3 length: 14; J gene: TRBJ1-2; CDR3 DNA: TGTGCCAGCAGCTTGGCCTCCGGGACAGGGCCTAACCTCTTC; CDR3 protein: CASSLASGTGPNLF
V gene: TRBV7-9; D gene: .; clone size: few; CDR3 length: 15; J gene: TRBJ2-7; CDR3 DNA: TGTGCCAGCAGCTTAAGTACAGGGCATGTGAACGAGCAGTACTTC; CDR3 protein: CASSLSTGHVNEQYF
V gene: TRBV28; D gene: .; clone size: few; CDR3 length: 16; J gene: TRBJ1-5; CDR3 DNA: TGTGCCAGCAGTCCCACCCACAGCTATAGCAATCAGCCCCAGCATTTT; CDR3 protein: CASSPTHSYSNQPQHF
V gene: TRBV5-6; D gene: TRBD2; clone size: .; CDR3 length: 19; J gene: TRBJ2-3; CDR3 DNA: TGTGCCAGCAGCTATAGCGGGGGGATATTTCTCTCTAGCACAGATACGCAGTATTTT; CDR3 protein: CASSYSGGIFLSSTDTQYF
V gene: TRBV7-9; D gene: TRBD1; clone size: few; CDR3 length: 15; J gene: TRBJ2-7; CDR3 DNA: TGTGCCGGCAAGAACGACGGGACAGGGTGGAACGAGCAGTACTTC; CDR3 protein: CAGKNDGTGWNEQYF
V gene: TRBV6-6; D gene: .; clone size: .; CDR3 length: 13; J gene: TRBJ2-7; CDR3 DNA: TGTGCCAGTTGTTTGCGGGGGCCCTACGAGCAGTACTTC; CDR3 protein: CASCLRGPYEQYF
V gene: TRBV6-6; D gene: .; clone size: .; CDR3 length: 15; J gene: TRBJ1-2; CDR3 DNA: TGTGCCAGCAGACACTCCCAGACAGGAAACTATGGCTACACCTTC; CDR3 protein: CASRHSQTGNYGYTF
V gene: TRBV5-1; D gene: TRBD1; clone size: few; CDR3 length: 13; J gene: TRBJ1-2; CDR3 DNA: TGCGCCAGCAGCTACGACAGGGACGATGGCTACACCTTC; CDR3 protein: CASSYDRDDGYTF
V gene: TRBV11-2; D gene: TRBD2; clone size: .; CDR3 length: 15; J gene: TRBJ2-7; CDR3 DNA: TGTGCCAGCAGCCAAGGACTAGCGGACCCCTACGAGCAGTACTTC; CDR3 protein: CASSQGLADPYEQYF
V gene: TRBV19; D gene: .; clone size: .; CDR3 length: 15; J gene: TRBJ1-2; CDR3 DNA: TGTGCCAGTAGAGACCTCGGGACGGGACTCTATGGCTACACCTTC; CDR3 protein: CASRDLGTGLYGYTF
V gene: TRBV28; D gene: .; clone size: few; CDR3 length: 13; J gene: TRBJ1-5; CDR3 DNA: TGTGCCAGCAGTTTATCCTCTTATCAGCCCCAGCATTTT; CDR3 protein: CASSLSSYQPQHF
V gene: TRBV4-1; D gene: .; clone size: .; CDR3 length: 14; J gene: TRBJ2-5; CDR3 DNA: TGCGCCAGCAGCCAAGATCGAGATTTGGAGACCCAGTACTTC; CDR3 protein: CASSQDRDLETQYF
V gene: TRBV6-1; D gene: .; clone size: few; CDR3 length: 15; J gene: TRBJ1-6; CDR3 DNA: TGTGCCAGCAGTGAAGTGGAACAGCGGGATTCACCCCTCCACTTT; CDR3 protein: CASSEVEQRDSPLHF